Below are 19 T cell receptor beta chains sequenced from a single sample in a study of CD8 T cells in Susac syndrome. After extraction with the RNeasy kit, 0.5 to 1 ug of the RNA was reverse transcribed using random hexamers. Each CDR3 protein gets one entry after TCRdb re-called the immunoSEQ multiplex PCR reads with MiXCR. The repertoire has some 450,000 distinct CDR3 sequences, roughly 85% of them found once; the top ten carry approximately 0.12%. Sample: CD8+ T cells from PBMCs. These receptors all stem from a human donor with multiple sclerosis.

The CDR3: CASSPPADGGELFF. As DNA, the CDR3 is TGTGCCAGCAGCCCCCCTGCCGACGGCGGGGAGCTGTTTTTT. The rearrangement joins TRBV6-6 to TRBJ2-2; D is ambiguous. V lost 6 bases and J 7 bases, leaving 15 bases between the germline ends. CDR1 and CDR2 (germline): MNHNY, SVGAGI (reference sequence). This CDR3 has 14 amino acids.

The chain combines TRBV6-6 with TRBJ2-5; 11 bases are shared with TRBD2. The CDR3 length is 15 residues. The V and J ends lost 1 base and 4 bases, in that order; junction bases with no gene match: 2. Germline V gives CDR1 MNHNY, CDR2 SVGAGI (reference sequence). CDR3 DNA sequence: TGTGCCAGCAGTTACTTAGCGGGAGGGGGAGAGACCCAGTACTTC. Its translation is CASSYLAGGGETQYF.

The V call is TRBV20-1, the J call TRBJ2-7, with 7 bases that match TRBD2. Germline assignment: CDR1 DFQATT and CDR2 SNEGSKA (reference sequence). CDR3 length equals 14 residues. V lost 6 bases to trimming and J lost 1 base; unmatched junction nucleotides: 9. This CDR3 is CSALEREESYEQYF. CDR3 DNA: TGCAGTGCCCTCGAGCGGGAAGAATCCTACGAGCAGTACTTC.

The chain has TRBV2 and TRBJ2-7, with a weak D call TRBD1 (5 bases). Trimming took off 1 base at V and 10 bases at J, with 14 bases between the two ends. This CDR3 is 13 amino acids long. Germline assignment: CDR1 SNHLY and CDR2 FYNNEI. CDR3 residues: CASSEVLRVAQYF. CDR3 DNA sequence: TGTGCCAGCAGTGAAGTGCTCAGGGTTGCACAGTACTTC.

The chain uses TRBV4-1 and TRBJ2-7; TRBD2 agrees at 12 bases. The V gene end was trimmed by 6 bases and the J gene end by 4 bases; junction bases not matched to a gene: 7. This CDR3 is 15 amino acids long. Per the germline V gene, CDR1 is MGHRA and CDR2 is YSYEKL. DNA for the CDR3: TGCGCCAGCAGGTACGGACTAGCGGGATCTTACGAGCAGTACTTC. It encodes CASRYGLAGSYEQYF.

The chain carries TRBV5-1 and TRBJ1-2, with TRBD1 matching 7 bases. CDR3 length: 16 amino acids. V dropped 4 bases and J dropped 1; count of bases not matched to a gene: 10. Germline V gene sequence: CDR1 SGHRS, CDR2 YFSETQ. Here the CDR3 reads CASSADPGTDNYGYTF. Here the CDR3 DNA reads TGCGCCAGCAGCGCCGATCCCGGGACAGATAACTATGGCTACACCTTC.

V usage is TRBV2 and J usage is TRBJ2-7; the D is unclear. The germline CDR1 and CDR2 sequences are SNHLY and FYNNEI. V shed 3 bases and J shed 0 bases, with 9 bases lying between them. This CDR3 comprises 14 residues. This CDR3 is CASSDPRSSYEQYF. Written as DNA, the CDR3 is TGTGCCAGCAGTGATCCGAGAAGCTCCTACGAGCAGTACTTC. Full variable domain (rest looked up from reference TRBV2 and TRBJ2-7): EPEVTQTPSHQVTQMGQEVILRCVPISNHLYFYWYRQILGQKVEFLVSFYNNEISEKSEIFDDQFSVERPDGSNFTLKIRSTKLEDSAMYFCASSDPRSSYEQYFGPGTRLTVT.

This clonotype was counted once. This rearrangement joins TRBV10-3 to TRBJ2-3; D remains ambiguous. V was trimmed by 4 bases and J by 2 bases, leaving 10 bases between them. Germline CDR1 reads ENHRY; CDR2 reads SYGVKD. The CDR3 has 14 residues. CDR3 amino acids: CAISGTEATDTQYF. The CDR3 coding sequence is TGTGCCATCAGTGGAACAGAGGCCACAGATACGCAGTATTTT.

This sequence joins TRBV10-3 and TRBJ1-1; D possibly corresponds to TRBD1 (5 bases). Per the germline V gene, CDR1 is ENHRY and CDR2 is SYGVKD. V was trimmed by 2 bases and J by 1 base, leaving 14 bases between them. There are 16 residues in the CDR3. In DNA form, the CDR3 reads TGTGCCATCAGTGAGGGACCGGGACGGGAGAACACTGAAGCTTTCTTT. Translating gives CAISEGPGRENTEAFF.

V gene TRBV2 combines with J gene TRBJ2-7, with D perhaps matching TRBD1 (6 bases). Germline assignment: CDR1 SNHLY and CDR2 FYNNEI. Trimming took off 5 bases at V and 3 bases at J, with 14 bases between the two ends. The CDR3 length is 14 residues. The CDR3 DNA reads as TGTGCCAGCAGTTCGACGACAGGAATCTACGAGCAGTACTTC. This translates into CASSSTTGIYEQYF.

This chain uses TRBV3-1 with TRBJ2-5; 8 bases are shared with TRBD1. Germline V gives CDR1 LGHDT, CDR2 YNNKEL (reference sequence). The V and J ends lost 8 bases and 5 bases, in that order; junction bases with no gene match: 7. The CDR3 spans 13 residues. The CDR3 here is CASLRTGRETQYF. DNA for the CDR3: TGTGCCAGCCTGCGGACAGGGAGGGAGACCCAGTACTTC.

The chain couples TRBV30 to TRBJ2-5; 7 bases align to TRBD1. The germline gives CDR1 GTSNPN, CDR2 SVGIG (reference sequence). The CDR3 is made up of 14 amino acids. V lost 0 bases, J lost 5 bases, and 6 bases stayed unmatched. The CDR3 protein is CAWSVLGGRETQYF. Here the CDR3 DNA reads TGTGCCTGGAGTGTACTAGGGGGCCGGGAGACCCAGTACTTC.

The CDR3 spells CASSYGRTAPNYGYTF. DNA of the CDR3: TGTGCCAGCAGTTACGGCAGGACAGCTCCGAACTATGGCTACACCTTC. V and J are TRBV6-5 and TRBJ1-2; perhaps TRBD1 as D (6 bases). The germline V gene encodes CDR1 MNHEY and CDR2 SVGAGI. The CDR3 covers 16 residues. Trimming took 2 bases from V and 2 from J, leaving 15 bases between them.

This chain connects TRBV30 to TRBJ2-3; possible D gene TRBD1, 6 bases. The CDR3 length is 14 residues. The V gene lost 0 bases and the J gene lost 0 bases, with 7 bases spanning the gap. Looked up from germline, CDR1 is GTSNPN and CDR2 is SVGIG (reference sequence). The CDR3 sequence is CAWSVGASTDTQYF. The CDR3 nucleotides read TGTGCCTGGAGTGTGGGGGCTAGCACAGATACGCAGTATTTT.

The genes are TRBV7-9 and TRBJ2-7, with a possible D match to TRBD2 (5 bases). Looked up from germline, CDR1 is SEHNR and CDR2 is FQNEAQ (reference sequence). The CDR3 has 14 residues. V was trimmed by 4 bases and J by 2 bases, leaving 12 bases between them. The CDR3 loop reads CASSWGVAAYEQYF. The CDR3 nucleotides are TGTGCCAGCAGCTGGGGAGTTGCGGCCTACGAGCAGTACTTC.

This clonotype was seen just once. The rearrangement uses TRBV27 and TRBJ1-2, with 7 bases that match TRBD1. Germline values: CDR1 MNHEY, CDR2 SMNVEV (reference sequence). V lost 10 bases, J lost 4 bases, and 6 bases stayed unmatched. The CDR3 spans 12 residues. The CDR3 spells CATMTGSYGYTF. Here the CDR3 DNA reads TGTGCCACGATGACAGGGAGCTATGGCTACACCTTC.

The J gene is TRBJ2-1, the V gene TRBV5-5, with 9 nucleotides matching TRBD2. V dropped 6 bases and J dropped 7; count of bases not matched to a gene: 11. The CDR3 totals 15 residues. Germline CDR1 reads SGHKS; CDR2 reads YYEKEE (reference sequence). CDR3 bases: TGTGCCAGCACCCCGGCGGGGGGGATGAGAAATGAGCAGTTCTTC. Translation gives CASTPAGGMRNEQFF. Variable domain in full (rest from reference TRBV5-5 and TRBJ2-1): DAGVTQSPTHLIKTRGQQVTLRCSPISGHKSVSWYQQVLGQGPQFIFQYYEKEERGRGNFPDRFSARQFPNYSSELNVNALLLGDSALYLCASTPAGGMRNEQFFGPGTRLTVL.

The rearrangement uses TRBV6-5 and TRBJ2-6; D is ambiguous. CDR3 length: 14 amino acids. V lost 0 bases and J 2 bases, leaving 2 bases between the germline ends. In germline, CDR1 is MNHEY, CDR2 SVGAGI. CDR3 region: CASSYSPGANVLTF. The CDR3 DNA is TGTGCCAGCAGTTACTCGCCTGGGGCCAACGTCCTGACTTTC.

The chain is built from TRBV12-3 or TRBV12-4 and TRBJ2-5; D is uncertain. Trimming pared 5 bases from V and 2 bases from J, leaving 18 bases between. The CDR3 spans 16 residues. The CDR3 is CASSAGRAGPQETQYF. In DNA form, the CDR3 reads TGTGCCAGCAGTGCCGGTCGGGCAGGCCCTCAAGAGACCCAGTACTTC.